This TCR beta chain was recovered during a study of blood T cells in healthy people across ages (dated by TCRdb to the mid-2010s). Study-level background: Template switching captured roughly one uniquely barcoded TCR beta cDNA molecule per two T cells in model experiments. To track age-related changes in TCR beta repertoire diversity, the study relied on deep sequencing normalized with unique cDNA molecular identifiers. The donors were split into four age groups: young (average around 17 years), middle-aged (roughly 39), aged (over 55) and long-lived (roughly 77). To avoid experimental bias, donors of different ages were spread randomly across the sequencing lanes. Using the same blood draw, the study looked at two additional independent replicas of 1 million unique cDNA reads for two donors, one aged 18 to 29 and the other aged 80 or older. General findings and caveats noted by the study authors: Compared with the aged group, the long-lived group had more naive CD4+ T cells, fewer expanded clones and increased TCR diversity, a pattern suggesting age selection. Estimates of total diversity from one million sequenced T cells were regarded as lower bounds and underestimates. Conclusive comparison of naive and antigen-experienced compartments was prevented by the profiling of bulk unsorted PBMCs. The CMV infection status of donors was not known, potentially confounding age-related changes in expanded clonotypes. A strong correlation was found between observed TCR beta diversity and the percentage of naive T cells measured by flow cytometry. Observed TCR beta diversity per million T cells fell roughly linearly with age, and a significant reduction was already apparent by age roughly 40.

About this clonotype: This receptor's antigen is unknown. No much larger clone exists at a distance of one base, and base qualities are not known.

Receptor libraries were prepared by 5' RACE. Sequencing was performed on an Illumina HiSeq 2500. A second about 7 to 12 cycle PCR used a sample-barcoded 5' primer and a J-beta primer mix. A unique molecular identifier was introduced onto each TCR beta cDNA molecule by a template-switch 5' adaptor carrying 12 random nucleotides. Each sample yielded at least 2.5 million CDR3-containing paired-end reads. All of the RNA was converted into first-strand cDNA using the Mint cDNA synthesis kit, with a TRBC-specific oligonucleotide serving as the primer. All cDNA was treated with uracil-DNA glycosylase and then went through a first 18-cycle PCR with the universal primers M1SS and BC2_uni_R. In the source study's methods: Each sample was normalized by randomly selecting 1 million high-quality reads, each carrying a distinct molecular identifier. Reads sharing molecular identifiers were discarded rather than binned into consensus sequences. MiTCR, run with a Q25 quality threshold and the strictest error-elimination algorithm, handled CDR3 identification, clonotype clustering and error correction. A nonparametric unseen species model with Euler transformation was used to estimate a lower bound on total TCR beta diversity. TCRdb reprocessing: public reads trimmed at Q25 with fastp, clones called with MiXCR, in-frame beta chains kept. Entries that share a CDR3 protein sequence are merged under the most common genes and DNA. The V and J calls were determined by TCRdb, not by the authors. In this sample the table shows 650,000 to 800,000 distinct CDR3 sequences, more than 40% of which occur a single time. The top ten hold about 19% of the sample.

Donors were about 36 systemically healthy Caucasian individuals from Russia aged roughly 6 to 100 years. Each donor gave 8.5 to 10 milliliters of peripheral blood, collected into EDTA-treated Vacutainer tubes. PBMCs were isolated by Ficoll-Paque density-gradient centrifugation, with at least 7 million obtained per sample. Total RNA was extracted from PBMCs with Trizol reagent, with at least 5 micrograms obtained per sample. For every donor, flow cytometry on a PBMC aliquot measured the percentage of naive CD45RAhigh/CD27high T cells. From the cysteine through the phenylalanine, the CDR3 covers 17 amino acids. Only CDR3 DNA is held: 51 bases, read in frame from base 1.

Sequencing input: blood. The origin of this receptor is a man in his sixties in good health. In this chain, TRBV21-1 is recombined with TRBJ2-5; the tabulated D call, TRBD1, remains unverified against the DNA. TRBV21-1 represents a pseudogene. CDR3 loop: CASSKGRFEGAQETQYF. The DNA sequence is TGTGCCAGCAGCAAAGGGCGTTTTGAAGGGGCTCAAGAGACCCAGTACTTC.